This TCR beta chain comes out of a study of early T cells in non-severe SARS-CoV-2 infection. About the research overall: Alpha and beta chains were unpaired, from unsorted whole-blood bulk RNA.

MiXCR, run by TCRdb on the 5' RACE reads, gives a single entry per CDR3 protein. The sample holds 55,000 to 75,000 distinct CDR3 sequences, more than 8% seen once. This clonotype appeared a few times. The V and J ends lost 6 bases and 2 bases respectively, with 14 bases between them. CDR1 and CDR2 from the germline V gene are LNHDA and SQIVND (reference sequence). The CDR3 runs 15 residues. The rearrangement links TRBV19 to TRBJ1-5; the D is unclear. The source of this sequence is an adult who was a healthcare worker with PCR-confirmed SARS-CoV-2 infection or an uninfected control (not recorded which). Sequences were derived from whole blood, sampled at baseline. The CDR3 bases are TGTGCCAGTAGAAAAACCGGGGTCGGCAATCAGCCCCAGCATTTT. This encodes CASRKTGVGNQPQHF.